These T cell receptor beta chains were read from a single sample in a study of shared clonotypes between healthy human individuals. The assay was immunoSEQ multiplex PCR, and TCRdb's table has in-frame clones only and misses some. Among just over 2,000,000 clones, roughly 94% were seen once, and the ten largest hold about 1.1%. Sequencing was performed on naive CD8+ T cells sorted from blood. These receptors all stem from a man between 18 and 29 years old in good health. Each CDR3 is given with its conserved first and last residue. D genes are given only for firm matches. Rows give clone size only sometimes, using once, few, many, or a class for an expanded clone.

clone_size: NA; j_call: TRBJ2-1; v_call: TRBV2; d_call: NA; cdr3_aa: CASSGGTDDLYNEQFF; cdr3_nt: TGTGCCAGCAGTGGGGGGACCGATGATCTCTACAATGAGCAGTTCTTC
clone_size: NA; j_call: TRBJ2-3; v_call: TRBV7-2; d_call: NA; cdr3_aa: CASSLVLGGVADTQYF; cdr3_nt: TGTGCCAGCAGCCTTGTACTAGGGGGAGTGGCAGATACGCAGTATTTT
clone_size: NA; j_call: TRBJ1-4; v_call: TRBV6-1; d_call: TRBD1; cdr3_aa: CASSQGGTAVEKLFF; cdr3_nt: TGTGCCAGCAGCCAGGGGGGGACAGCGGTTGAAAAACTGTTTTTT
clone_size: NA; j_call: TRBJ2-7; v_call: TRBV2; d_call: NA; cdr3_aa: CASSVFQAYEQYF; cdr3_nt: TGTGCCAGCAGTGTATTCCAGGCCTACGAGCAGTACTTC
clone_size: once; j_call: TRBJ2-7; v_call: TRBV6-5; d_call: TRBD1; cdr3_aa: CASSYDRGGSYEQYF; cdr3_nt: TGTGCCAGCAGTTACGACAGGGGGGGTTCCTACGAGCAGTACTTC
clone_size: NA; j_call: TRBJ1-2; v_call: TRBV5-6; d_call: NA; cdr3_aa: CASRVQQNYGYTF; cdr3_nt: TGTGCCAGCAGAGTCCAGCAAAACTATGGCTACACCTTC
clone_size: NA; j_call: TRBJ1-5; v_call: TRBV27; d_call: NA; cdr3_aa: CASSLLGRGQPQHF; cdr3_nt: TGTGCCAGCAGTTTGCTAGGGCGGGGGCAGCCCCAGCATTTT
clone_size: NA; j_call: TRBJ2-7; v_call: TRBV2; d_call: NA; cdr3_aa: CASPPGEGKDEQYF; cdr3_nt: TGTGCGAGCCCCCCAGGGGAGGGGAAAGACGAGCAGTACTTC
clone_size: NA; j_call: TRBJ2-4; v_call: TRBV5-1; d_call: TRBD2; cdr3_aa: CASSLGRGFNIQYF; cdr3_nt: TGCGCCAGCAGCTTGGGGCGGGGGTTCAACATTCAGTACTTC
clone_size: NA; j_call: TRBJ2-3; v_call: TRBV6-6; d_call: NA; cdr3_aa: CASSSGGPGTDTQYF; cdr3_nt: TGTGCCAGCAGTTCGGGCGGCCCGGGGACAGATACGCAGTATTTT
clone_size: NA; j_call: TRBJ1-1; v_call: TRBV4-3; d_call: NA; cdr3_aa: CASSQGGRLLNTEAFF; cdr3_nt: TGCGCCAGCAGCCAAGGGGGACGCTTATTGAACACTGAAGCTTTCTTT
clone_size: NA; j_call: TRBJ1-5; v_call: TRBV28; d_call: NA; cdr3_aa: CASSFLTVSNQPQHF; cdr3_nt: TGTGCCAGCAGTTTCCTGACAGTTAGCAATCAGCCCCAGCATTTT
clone_size: NA; j_call: TRBJ2-5; v_call: TRBV9; d_call: NA; cdr3_aa: CASSVDFSWETQYF; cdr3_nt: TGTGCCAGCAGCGTAGACTTTAGCTGGGAGACCCAGTACTTC
clone_size: NA; j_call: TRBJ1-1; v_call: TRBV5-6; d_call: NA; cdr3_aa: CASSLRWGSTEAFF; cdr3_nt: TGTGCCAGCAGCCTGAGGTGGGGGAGCACTGAAGCTTTCTTT
clone_size: NA; j_call: TRBJ2-3; v_call: TRBV19; d_call: NA; cdr3_aa: CASSHITSSTDTQYF; cdr3_nt: TGTGCCAGTAGCCATATCACCTCTAGCACAGATACGCAGTATTTT
clone_size: NA; j_call: TRBJ2-1; v_call: TRBV10-3; d_call: NA; cdr3_aa: CAISEGLIEQFF; cdr3_nt: TGTGCCATCAGTGAGGGCCTTATAGAGCAGTTCTTC
clone_size: NA; j_call: TRBJ2-2; v_call: TRBV9; d_call: TRBD2; cdr3_aa: CASSVGLAGHTGELFF; cdr3_nt: TGTGCCAGCAGCGTAGGACTAGCGGGACACACCGGGGAGCTGTTTTTT
clone_size: NA; j_call: TRBJ2-7; v_call: TRBV9; d_call: NA; cdr3_aa: CASSVGASYEQYF; cdr3_nt: TGTGCCAGCAGCGTAGGTGCCTCCTACGAGCAGTACTTC
clone_size: NA; j_call: TRBJ2-7; v_call: TRBV10-1; d_call: NA; cdr3_aa: CASSEGVTYEQYF; cdr3_nt: TGCGCCAGCAGTGAGGGCGTAACCTACGAGCAGTACTTC
clone_size: NA; j_call: TRBJ1-2; v_call: TRBV6-5; d_call: NA; cdr3_aa: CASSYSSGEVWYGYTF; cdr3_nt: TGTGCCAGCAGTTACTCATCAGGGGAAGTATGGTATGGCTACACCTTC
clone_size: once; j_call: TRBJ1-3; v_call: TRBV28; d_call: NA; cdr3_aa: CASSWGTSGNTIYF; cdr3_nt: TGTGCCAGCAGTTGGGGCACCTCCGGAAACACCATATATTTT
clone_size: NA; j_call: TRBJ2-3; v_call: TRBV10-2; d_call: NA; cdr3_aa: CASSESRGVLTDTQYF; cdr3_nt: TGCGCCAGCAGTGAGTCTAGGGGAGTCCTTACAGATACGCAGTATTTT
clone_size: NA; j_call: TRBJ1-1; v_call: TRBV7-9; d_call: NA; cdr3_aa: CASSPGGSEAFF; cdr3_nt: TGTGCCAGCAGCCCCGGGGGGTCTGAAGCTTTCTTT
clone_size: once; j_call: TRBJ1-6; v_call: TRBV5-4; d_call: NA; cdr3_aa: CASSPGTSPLHF; cdr3_nt: TGTGCCAGCAGCCCAGGGACTTCACCCCTCCACTTT
clone_size: once; j_call: TRBJ1-1; v_call: TRBV25-1; d_call: NA; cdr3_aa: CASSESGGTTEAFF; cdr3_nt: TGTGCCAGCAGTGAATCGGGGGGGACGACTGAAGCTTTCTTT
clone_size: NA; j_call: TRBJ1-2; v_call: TRBV18; d_call: NA; cdr3_aa: CASSGGDYGYTF; cdr3_nt: TGTGCCAGCTCAGGGGGAGACTATGGCTACACCTTC
clone_size: NA; j_call: TRBJ1-5; v_call: TRBV12-5; d_call: NA; cdr3_aa: CASADPGVRYGTSNQPQHF; cdr3_nt: TGTGCTAGTGCCGATCCCGGGGTAAGGTACGGGACAAGCAATCAGCCCCAGCATTTT
clone_size: NA; j_call: TRBJ2-3; v_call: TRBV4-1; d_call: TRBD2; cdr3_aa: CASSQVSGGGTDTQYF; cdr3_nt: TGCGCCAGCAGCCAGGTTAGCGGGGGGGGAACAGATACGCAGTATTTT
clone_size: few; j_call: TRBJ2-5; v_call: TRBV2; d_call: NA; cdr3_aa: CASRDEGETQYF; cdr3_nt: TGTGCCAGCAGGGATGAGGGGGAGACCCAGTACTTC
clone_size: NA; j_call: TRBJ1-2; v_call: TRBV10-3; d_call: NA; cdr3_aa: CAISDTESYGYTF; cdr3_nt: TGTGCCATCAGTGACACTGAATCCTATGGCTACACCTTC
clone_size: NA; j_call: TRBJ1-1; v_call: TRBV7-9; d_call: TRBD1; cdr3_aa: CASRGWTGLEGNTEAFF; cdr3_nt: TGTGCCAGCAGGGGATGGACAGGTCTAGAAGGCAACACTGAAGCTTTCTTT
clone_size: NA; j_call: TRBJ2-5; v_call: TRBV9; d_call: NA; cdr3_aa: CASSVGDSLQETQYF; cdr3_nt: TGTGCCAGCAGCGTAGGCGACAGCCTCCAGGAGACCCAGTACTTC
clone_size: once; j_call: TRBJ1-2; v_call: TRBV9; d_call: NA; cdr3_aa: CASSVGDQAYGYTF; cdr3_nt: TGTGCCAGCAGCGTAGGAGACCAGGCCTATGGCTACACCTTC
clone_size: few; j_call: TRBJ1-6; v_call: TRBV27; d_call: TRBD1; cdr3_aa: CASSQGGANSPLHF; cdr3_nt: TGTGCCAGCAGTCAGGGGGGTGCGAATTCACCCCTCCACTTT
clone_size: NA; j_call: TRBJ2-5; v_call: TRBV5-4; d_call: NA; cdr3_aa: CASSLTLQETQYF; cdr3_nt: TGTGCCAGCAGCTTAACTCTACAAGAGACCCAGTACTTC
clone_size: NA; j_call: TRBJ1-6; v_call: TRBV27; d_call: TRBD1; cdr3_aa: CASSSITGTGDSPLHF; cdr3_nt: TGTGCCAGCAGTTCTATCACCGGGACAGGGGACTCACCCCTCCACTTT
clone_size: NA; j_call: TRBJ1-6; v_call: TRBV5-5; d_call: NA; cdr3_aa: CASSFGRDQSYNSPLHF; cdr3_nt: TGTGCCAGCAGCTTCGGCAGGGACCAATCCTATAATTCACCCCTCCACTTT
clone_size: NA; j_call: TRBJ2-3; v_call: TRBV7-8; d_call: TRBD2; cdr3_aa: CASSQRLAGAGTDTQYF; cdr3_nt: TGTGCCAGCAGCCAAAGACTAGCGGGAGCCGGCACAGATACGCAGTATTTT
clone_size: NA; j_call: TRBJ1-5; v_call: TRBV5-6; d_call: NA; cdr3_aa: CASSLGGDQPQHF; cdr3_nt: TGTGCCAGCAGCTTGGGAGGGGACCAGCCCCAGCATTTT
clone_size: NA; j_call: TRBJ2-7; v_call: TRBV27; d_call: NA; cdr3_aa: CASSLGIAYEQYF; cdr3_nt: TGTGCCAGCAGTTTAGGGATAGCCTACGAGCAGTACTTC
clone_size: NA; j_call: TRBJ1-1; v_call: TRBV5-4; d_call: TRBD1; cdr3_aa: CASSLGGQGVWNTEAFF; cdr3_nt: TGTGCCAGCAGCTTGGGAGGACAGGGGGTGTGGAACACTGAAGCTTTCTTT
clone_size: NA; j_call: TRBJ1-1; v_call: TRBV5-6; d_call: NA; cdr3_aa: CASNPSANTEAFF; cdr3_nt: TGTGCCAGCAATCCCTCAGCTAACACTGAAGCTTTCTTT